This T cell receptor beta chain was retrieved from a study of blood T cell repertoires in COVID-19. Study in general: Whether acute or convalescent, the COVID-19 samples came from the United States, Italy and Spain.

TCRdb keeps only in-frame clones here, not all; method: immunoSEQ multiplex PCR. This sample has 260,000 or so clones, with around 85% found just once. This TCR derives from a woman aged 45-65 years who had recovered from COVID-19. Sequenced input: PBMCs or T cells enriched from blood (not recorded which).

CDR3 region: CASSSWTGSSYEQYF. The CDR3 DNA reads TGTGCCAGCAGTTCGTGGACAGGAAGCTCCTACGAGCAGTACTTC. This sequence joins TRBV27 and TRBJ2-7; 7 bases line up with TRBD1. The CDR3 covers 15 residues. J was trimmed by 0 bases and V by 4 bases; bases with no gene match: 6. Germline CDR1 is MNHEY and CDR2 is SMNVEV (reference sequence).